These 26 T cell receptor beta chains share one sample of origin, sequenced in a study of siplizumab effects on memory and regulatory T cells. Profiling relied on immunoSEQ multiplex PCR, and the TCRdb table lists in-frame clones only, not all of them. Of under 110,000 clones detected, around 90% appear once; the ten largest clones hold about 12%. The sequencing input was non-Treg CD4+ T cells sorted from blood. All receptors come from a human donor in good health.

The V call is TRBV25-1, the J call TRBJ2-5, with 13 bases matching TRBD2. Germline CDR1 MGHDK, CDR2 SYGVNS. The CDR3 has 15 residues. V shed 7 bases and J 4 bases; nucleotides not matched to a gene: 6. CDR3 loop: CASKGTSGMGETQYF. The CDR3 region has the DNA TGTGCCAGCAAGGGGACTAGCGGGATGGGAGAGACCCAGTACTTC.

To note about this clone: The CDR3 does not end in the conserved phenylalanine or tryptophan, so this is likely a read error. Because the CDR3's place on the DNA is in doubt, the DNA is left out and the CDR3 is given as listed by TCRdb. V usage is TRBV30 and J usage is TRBJ1-1; the table's D call TRBD1 went unverified against the DNA. The CDR3 is 8 residues long, counting both termini. Per the germline V gene, CDR1 is GTSNPN and CDR2 is SVGIG (reference sequence). The CDR3 region is CAWTARVL.

The chain links TRBV11-2 to TRBJ2-7; 9 bases are a match to TRBD1. V shed 5 bases, J shed 2 bases, and the junction held 4 bases outside the gene matches. This CDR3 spans 14 amino acids. Germline V gene sequence: CDR1 SGHAT, CDR2 FQNNGV. DNA of the CDR3: TGTGCCAGCAGCGGGACAGGGATCGCCTACGAGCAGTACTTC. It is translated as CASSGTGIAYEQYF.

V and J are TRBV5-4 and TRBJ2-3; TRBD2 aligns across 8 bases. Germline V gene data show CDR1 as SGHNT and CDR2 as YYREEE (reference sequence). J gave up 6 bases and V 2 bases, and 5 bases lay outside the gene matches. This CDR3 contains 14 residues. The CDR3 DNA sequence: TGTGCCAGCAGCTTAGGCGGGAGGAGGGATACGCAGTATTTT. This encodes CASSLGGRRDTQYF.

The chain is built from TRBV6-1 and TRBJ2-5; TRBD2 matches 14 bases. Germline CDR1 MNHNS, CDR2 SASEGT. The CDR3 contains 15 residues. The trim removed 11 bases at V and 7 bases at J, leaving 12 bases unmatched. DNA of the CDR3: TGTGCCCACGGGACTAGCGGGAGTGAACGGGGGACCCAGTACTTC. It yields the protein CAHGTSGSERGTQYF.

The J gene is TRBJ2-3, the V gene TRBV10-2; D might be TRBD2 (6 bases). The CDR3 runs to 15 residues. Germline CDR1 is WSHSY and CDR2 is SAAADI. Trimming removed 7 bases at V and 2 bases at J, with 16 bases between. For the CDR3, the DNA is TGCGCCAGCACAGACTCCCTAGCGAACACAGATACGCAGTATTTT. As protein: CASTDSLANTDTQYF.

The chain links TRBV28 to TRBJ1-1; tentatively, D is TRBD1 (6 bases). Trimming stripped 4 bases from V and 9 bases from J, with 18 bases between. CDR1 is MDHEN, CDR2 SYDVKM, per germline. This CDR3 has 14 amino acids. CDR3 sequence reads: CASSSQGRTVKAFF. The CDR3 bases are TGTGCCAGCAGTTCACAGGGACGTACCGTGAAAGCTTTCTTT. Full variable domain (missing parts from reference TRBV28 and TRBJ1-1): DVKVTQSSRYLVKRTGEKVFLECVQDMDHENMFWYRQDPGLGLRLIYFSYDVKMKEKGDIPEGYSVSREKKERFSLILESASTNQTSMYLCASSSQGRTVKAFFGQGTRLTVV.

The rearrangement links TRBV7-9 to TRBJ2-1; TRBD2 is a possible D gene (5 bases). V lost 4 bases and J 6 bases, leaving 10 bases between the germline ends. The germline V gene has CDR1 SEHNR and CDR2 FQNEAQ (reference sequence). The CDR3 spans 13 residues. CDR3 amino acids: CASSWLSGNEQFF. CDR3 in DNA: TGTGCCAGCAGCTGGCTCAGCGGCAATGAGCAGTTCTTC. The full variable domain, its missing parts supplied by reference TRBV7-9 and TRBJ2-1, is DTGVSQNPRHKITKRGQNVTFRCDPISEHNRLYWYRQTLGQGPEFLTYFQNEAQLEKSRLLSDRFSAERPKGSFSTLEIQRTEQGDSAMYLCASSWLSGNEQFFGPGTRLTVL.

The V gene is TRBV4-2, the J gene TRBJ1-4, with unresolved D. The V gene lost 1 base and the J gene lost 4 bases, with 13 bases spanning the gap. Germline CDR1 and CDR2: LGHNA and YNFKEQ. The CDR3 has 16 amino acids. The CDR3 here is CASSQAHGRGNEKLFF. In nucleotides, the CDR3 is TGTGCCAGCAGCCAAGCCCACGGGCGGGGTAATGAAAAACTGTTTTTT.

This clone appeared once. A read error may account for a junction end that differs from germline. The CDR3 DNA is TGTGCCATCAGTGAGCAGAGTATTGGACACCTCCGCTTC. Translating gives CAISEQSIGHLRF. The J gene is TRBJ2-7, the V gene TRBV10-3, with D perhaps TRBD1 (5 bases). Germline V gives CDR1 ENHRY, CDR2 SYGVKD. There are 13 residues in the CDR3.

The chain is built from TRBV18 and TRBJ1-5; D is undetermined. Germline assignment: CDR1 KGHSH and CDR2 LQKENI. The CDR3 has 14 amino acids. Between the trimmed V and J ends, which lost 2 bases and 5 bases, there was a span of 10 bases. CDR3 coding DNA: TGTGCCAGCTCACCATATAAGGGTGATCAGCCCCAGCATTTT. It specifies CASSPYKGDQPQHF.

The V gene is TRBV5-1, the J gene TRBJ2-1; the match to TRBD2 covers 11 bases. Germline CDR1 and CDR2: SGHRS and YFSETQ. V lost 3 bases to trimming and J lost 4 bases; unmatched junction nucleotides: 3. This CDR3 has 15 amino acids. The CDR3 coding sequence is TGCGCCAGCAGCTCCCTAGCGGGAGGTTACAATGAGCAGTTCTTC. It translates to CASSSLAGGYNEQFF.

The V call is TRBV14, the J call TRBJ2-1; no clear D gene. There are 9 residues in the CDR3. Germline values: CDR1 SGHDN, CDR2 FVKESK. V was pared by 10 bases and J by 7 bases, with 5 bases between. The CDR3 spells CAIGNEQFF. In DNA form, the CDR3 reads TGTGCCATTGGGAATGAGCAGTTCTTC.

This sequence joins TRBV18 and TRBJ1-1, with TRBD1 as a possible D gene (5 bases). Germline V gene sequence: CDR1 KGHSH, CDR2 LQKENI. V was clipped by 3 bases and J by 0 bases, with 14 bases between them. CDR3 length equals 16 residues. CDR3 coding DNA: TGTGCCAGCTCACCGGGGCAGGTCTTTATGAACACTGAAGCTTTCTTT. Translation gives CASSPGQVFMNTEAFF.

This chain links TRBV4-1 with TRBJ2-7; 10 nucleotides agree with TRBD2. The CDR3 is made up of 17 amino acids. The germline gives CDR1 MGHRA, CDR2 YSYEKL. V was clipped by 4 bases and J by 1 base; unmatched bases: 10. The CDR3 protein is CASSRKPGLAESYEQYF. The CDR3 DNA is TGCGCCAGCAGCCGCAAGCCCGGACTAGCGGAATCCTACGAGCAGTACTTC.

This clone was detected only a few times. The CDR3 DNA reads as TGTGCCAGCAGTGAAGGGACTAGCGGGTTTACCTACGAGCAGTACTTC. The encoded protein is CASSEGTSGFTYEQYF. The rearrangement links TRBV2 to TRBJ2-7; 11 bases match TRBD2. The CDR3 is 16 amino acids. The V gene's germline CDR1 is SNHLY and CDR2 FYNNEI. With 1 base clipped from V and 2 bases from J, the junction kept 4 bases outside the gene matches.

The chain couples TRBV28 to TRBJ1-5, with D perhaps TRBD1 (6 bases). V lost 3 bases, J lost 1 base, and 19 bases lay in between. The CDR3 runs to 18 residues. Per the germline V gene, CDR1 is MDHEN and CDR2 is SYDVKM. DNA for the CDR3: TGTGCCAGCAGTTTGTTCGGGGGGCTGATTGGGAGCAATCAGCCCCAGCATTTT. Translated: CASSLFGGLIGSNQPQHF.

CDR3 residues: CASSPPLREQYF. CDR3 in DNA: TGTGCCAGCAGTCCACCACTGCGCGAGCAGTACTTC. The chain is built from TRBV28 and TRBJ2-7; D gene uncertain. CDR3 length: 12 residues. The germline CDR1 and CDR2 sequences are MDHEN and SYDVKM. Trimming removed 5 bases from V and 6 bases from J, with 11 bases in between. Variable domain in full (rest from reference TRBV28 and TRBJ2-7): DVKVTQSSRYLVKRTGEKVFLECVQDMDHENMFWYRQDPGLGLRLIYFSYDVKMKEKGDIPEGYSVSREKKERFSLILESASTNQTSMYLCASSPPLREQYFGPGTRLTVT.

The chain recombines TRBV19 with TRBJ1-5, with a possible D match to TRBD1 (5 bases). The CDR3 contains 15 residues. Between the trimmed V and J ends, which lost 4 bases and 5 bases, there was a span of 15 bases. Per the germline V gene, CDR1 is LNHDA and CDR2 is SQIVND (reference sequence). CDR3 sequence (DNA): TGTGCCAGTAGTAGAGGGACTAGTAGGGATCAGCCCCAGCATTTT. Amino acids: CASSRGTSRDQPQHF.

The chain joins TRBV30 to TRBJ2-3; D perhaps matches TRBD2 (5 bases). V lost 2 bases and J lost 2, with 8 bases in between. Germline CDR1 and CDR2: GTSNPN and SVGIG (reference sequence). The CDR3 is 13 residues long. CDR3: CAWSSGITDTQYF. The CDR3 nucleotides read TGTGCCTGGAGTAGCGGAATCACAGATACGCAGTATTTT.

The chain recombines TRBV10-3 with TRBJ1-3; D remains unclear. The V end lost 6 bases, the J end lost 0 bases, and 9 bases lay between the germline ends. There are 14 residues in the CDR3. Germline-derived CDR1 and CDR2 are ENHRY and SYGVKD. CDR3 region: CAIRAQASGNTIYF. The CDR3 bases are TGTGCCATCAGAGCCCAAGCCTCTGGAAACACCATATATTTT.

This clone was observed a single time. The chain carries TRBV29-1 and TRBJ1-5; D is ambiguous. The CDR3 is made up of 14 amino acids. Germline assignment: CDR1 SQVTM and CDR2 ANQGSEA. Trimming took 4 bases from V and 1 from J, leaving 11 bases between them. For the CDR3, the DNA is TGCAGCGTTGTTTCGGACGGGAGCAATCAGCCCCAGCATTTT. Its protein is CSVVSDGSNQPQHF. Filled out from reference TRBV29-1 and TRBJ1-5, the complete variable domain reads SAVISQKPSRDICQRGTSLTIQCQVDSQVTMMFWYRQQPGQSLTLIATANQGSEATYESGFVIDKFPISRPNLTFSTLTVSNMSPEDSSIYLCSVVSDGSNQPQHFGDGTRLSIL.

This clone was recorded once. This chain connects TRBV12-2 to TRBJ1-1; the table's TRBD1 call for D was not verified on the DNA. TRBV12-2 is annotated as a pseudogene. This CDR3 has 13 amino acids. DNA for the CDR3: TGTGCAAGTCGCTGCCCCCGGACAGGGAAAGCTTTCTTT. It codes for CASRCPRTGKAFF.

The rearrangement uses TRBV7-9 and TRBJ1-2; TRBD1 matches 9 bases. Germline loops: CDR1 SEHNR, CDR2 FQNEAQ (reference sequence). This CDR3 region has 14 residues. The V segment lost 3 bases and the J segment 7 bases; nucleotides outside the gene matches: 6. DNA of the CDR3: TGTGCCAGCAGCTTTTTATCGGACAGGGGTGGCTACACCTTC. The encoded protein is CASSFLSDRGGYTF.

The V and J genes are TRBV4-1 and TRBJ2-1; 13 nucleotides agree with TRBD2. Germline CDR1 and CDR2: MGHRA and YSYEKL. There are 16 residues in the CDR3. Germline trimming cut 1 base from V and 8 bases from J; bases unmatched to any gene: 5. CDR3 residues: CASSQGTSGSADEQFF. The CDR3 DNA is TGCGCCAGCAGCCAAGGGACTAGCGGGAGTGCGGATGAGCAGTTCTTC.

The chain joins TRBV5-6 to TRBJ2-3; 8 bases agree with TRBD1. Germline CDR1 is SGHDT and CDR2 is YYEEEE. V lost 4 bases and J lost 4; bases outside the gene matches: 11. The CDR3 runs to 16 residues. The DNA for the CDR3 is TGTGCCAGCAGCCCCGACTGGGGCAGGGGGCCAGATACGCAGTATTTT. Its translation: CASSPDWGRGPDTQYF.